Listed here are 17 T cell receptor beta chains from one sample, sequenced in a study of response to subunit inactivated influenza vaccine (dated by TCRdb to 2016 to 2018). Taken with the paper, the label for time point translates to: approximately 40 days after influenza vaccine administration. Receptor amplification or capture employed RT-PCR. These reads were obtained on an Illumina HiSeq 2500. The public reads were reprocessed in TCRdb via fastp at Q25 and MiXCR, keeping in-frame beta chains. Every distinct CDR3 protein forms one entry, paired with its most common genes and DNA. The sample profile shows over 400,000 distinct CDR3 sequences; 13% of them were found once. About 12% of the sample comes from the top ten. The material sequenced was PBMCs from blood, taken roughly 6 weeks after vaccination. These receptors originate from a man aged 45-65 years who received an inactivated influenza vaccine. Donor details come from another sample of the same person, matched by shared clones.

This clonotype was seen a few times. The gene calls are TRBV10-3 and TRBJ2-3, with TRBD2 identical over 8 bases. V shed 8 bases and J 0 bases; nucleotides not matched to a gene: 7. CDR1 ENHRY and CDR2 SYGVKD come from the germline V gene. This CDR3 is built from 15 residues. The DNA for the CDR3 is TGTGCCATCGCCAGGTCTAGCGGGAGCACAGATACGCAGTATTTT. This codes for CAIARSSGSTDTQYF.

This clonotype was counted a few times. The J gene is TRBJ1-5, the V gene TRBV12-3 or TRBV12-4; D is unresolved. The germline V and J ends were trimmed by 5 bases and 2 bases, with 7 bases remaining between them. The CDR3 totals 13 residues. CDR3 protein: CASSPLRNQPQHF. The CDR3 region has the DNA TGTGCCAGCAGTCCCCTCCGCAATCAGCCCCAGCATTTT.

V gene TRBV18 combines with J gene TRBJ2-5, with D perhaps TRBD1 (6 bases). This CDR3 has 14 residues. Per the germline V gene, CDR1 is KGHSH and CDR2 is LQKENI. V was pared by 0 bases and J by 2 bases, with 7 bases between. The CDR3 DNA reads as TGTGCCAGCTCACCACCGGGACAACAAGAGACCCAGTACTTC. Translated, it gives CASSPPGQQETQYF. The full variable domain, rest sourced from reference TRBV18 and TRBJ2-5, is NAGVMQNPRHLVRRRGQEARLRCSPMKGHSHVYWYRQLPEEGLKFMVYLQKENIIDESGMPKERFSAEFPKEGPSILRIQQVVRGDSAAYFCASSPPGQQETQYFGPGTRLLVL.

The table lists this clonotype with a few counts. J is TRBJ2-2 and V is TRBV12-5, with 7 bases identical to TRBD1. The germline CDR1 and CDR2 sequences are LGHNT and FRNRAP. This CDR3 region has 18 residues. V was pared by 1 base and J by 6 bases, with 14 bases of the junction left unmatched. CDR3: CASGLALDRFGGSGELFF. As DNA, the CDR3 is TGTGCTAGTGGTTTGGCTTTGGACAGGTTCGGTGGATCCGGGGAGCTGTTTTTT.

This clonotype was recorded at least ten times. The genes are TRBV6-5 and TRBJ2-3; D unclear. V was clipped by 2 bases and J by 2 bases, with 11 bases between them. Germline V gives CDR1 MNHEY, CDR2 SVGAGI. The CDR3 totals 15 residues. For the CDR3, the DNA is TGTGCCAGCAGTTACCGTGGCAGCCACACAGATACGCAGTATTTT. Its translation is CASSYRGSHTDTQYF.

This clonotype was picked up many times. The chain links TRBV5-1 to TRBJ2-5; D is perhaps TRBD2 (6 bases). The ends were cut back, 0 bases at V and 0 bases at J, with 12 bases in the middle. Germline V lookup: CDR1 SGHRS, CDR2 YFSETQ. This CDR3 has 16 residues. The CDR3 loop is CASSLGSGSNQETQYF. CDR3 nucleotide sequence: TGCGCCAGCAGCTTGGGAAGCGGGTCTAACCAAGAGACCCAGTACTTC. The complete variable domain, with remaining parts taken from reference TRBV5-1 and TRBJ2-5, reads KAGVTQTPRYLIKTRGQQVTLSCSPISGHRSVSWYQQTPGQGLQFLFEYFSETQRNKGNFPGRFSGRQFSNSRSEMNVSTLELGDSALYLCASSLGSGSNQETQYFGPGTRLLVL.

The V and J genes are TRBV6-1 and TRBJ1-2; TRBD1 is a possible D gene (5 bases). The ends were cut back, 6 bases at V and 4 bases at J, with 15 bases in the middle. Germline-derived CDR1 and CDR2 are MNHNS and SASEGT. This CDR3 has 14 amino acids. CDR3 bases: TGTGCCAGCAGCCCAACAGGCCACCTCTATGGCTACACCTTC. Protein: CASSPTGHLYGYTF.

This chain links TRBV11-2 with TRBJ2-7; 7 bases fit TRBD1. This CDR3 is built from 15 residues. After removal of 5 bases from V and 6 bases from J, the junction contained 13 bases not matched to a gene. Germline V gene lookup returns CDR1 SGHAT and CDR2 FQNNGV. The CDR3 region has the DNA TGTGCCAGCAGCCTTCATTTGACAGGGCTCATCGAGCAGTACTTC. Its protein product is CASSLHLTGLIEQYF.

This chain joins TRBV7-2 and TRBJ1-5; a weak D match, TRBD1 (5 bases). The CDR3 totals 15 residues. Germline V CDR1 and CDR2: SGHTA, FQGNSA. Trimming took off 3 bases at V and 4 bases at J, with 13 bases between the two ends. The CDR3 reads CASSFSGARNQPQHF. CDR3 sequence (DNA): TGTGCCAGCAGCTTTTCCGGGGCTAGGAATCAGCCCCAGCATTTT.

The rearrangement joins TRBV28 to TRBJ1-5, with D uncertain. V gave up 3 bases and J gave up 6 bases, with 6 bases separating them. The CDR3 is 12 residues long. Germline loops: CDR1 MDHEN, CDR2 SYDVKM. The CDR3 region has the DNA TGTGCCAGCAGTTTTCGGAGTCAGCCCCAGCATTTT. Translation gives CASSFRSQPQHF.

This sequence joins TRBV11-2 and TRBJ2-6, with D perhaps assigned TRBD1 or TRBD2 (5 bases each). The V and J ends lost 7 bases and 0 bases respectively, with 16 bases between them. Germline V CDR1 and CDR2: SGHAT, FQNNGV. The CDR3 has 17 residues. The CDR3 nucleotides read TGTGCCAGCACAAAAACGGGGACCGCCTCTGGGGCCAACGTCCTGACTTTC. Translation gives CASTKTGTASGANVLTF.

The chain carries TRBV9 and TRBJ2-1; D call uncertain. Germline V gene sequence: CDR1 SGDLS, CDR2 YYNGEE. The length of the CDR3 is 15 residues. V lost 1 base to trimming and J lost 3 bases, with 11 bases between them. The CDR3 region is CASSVYSEFYNEQFF. CDR3 nucleotides: TGTGCCAGCAGCGTATATTCTGAATTCTACAATGAGCAGTTCTTC.

This clonotype was detected only a few times. V gene TRBV6-5 combines with J gene TRBJ1-2; no reliable D call. The CDR3 is 16 amino acids. Germline V gene lookup returns CDR1 MNHEY and CDR2 SVGAGI. The V end lost 0 bases, the J end lost 4 bases, and 15 bases lay between the germline ends. CDR3 sequence reads: CASSYSFSDGFYGYTF. The CDR3 DNA sequence: TGTGCCAGCAGTTACTCCTTCTCGGACGGATTCTATGGCTACACCTTC.

There are a few counts of this clonotype. The chain recombines TRBV7-2 with TRBJ2-3; 9 bases map to TRBD2. The trim removed 3 bases at V and 0 bases at J, leaving 10 bases unmatched. The CDR3 runs to 18 residues. Germline V gene lookup returns CDR1 SGHTA and CDR2 FQGNSA. This chain's CDR3 is CASSLRGLAVASTDTQYF. The CDR3 DNA reads TGTGCCAGCAGCTTGCGGGGACTAGCAGTCGCTAGCACAGATACGCAGTATTTT.

The gene calls are TRBV28 and TRBJ2-3; unclear D gene. V lost 2 bases, J lost 6 bases, and 12 bases lay in between. The germline gives CDR1 MDHEN, CDR2 SYDVKM. There are 14 residues in the CDR3. The CDR3 coding sequence is TGTGCCAGCAGTTTAGATGGATCCGTGGATACGCAGTATTTT. Protein sequence: CASSLDGSVDTQYF.

The gene calls are TRBV6-5 and TRBJ1-6; 10 bases align to TRBD1. The CDR3 consists of 14 residues. Losses at the gene ends were 4 bases for V and 9 bases for J; bases not matched to a gene: 3. Per germline, CDR1 MNHEY and CDR2 SVGAGI. Here the CDR3 reads CASSWDRGTSPLHF. The CDR3 coding sequence is TGTGCCAGCAGTTGGGACAGGGGCACTTCACCCCTCCACTTT.

This clonotype was picked up a small number of times. V is TRBV7-8 and J is TRBJ2-7; TRBD2 matches at 7 bases. V trimming: 7 bases; J trimming: 5 bases; junction bases outside the gene matches: 11. The CDR3 loop spans 14 amino acids. The germline gives CDR1 SGHVS, CDR2 FQNEAQ. The CDR3 spells CASKRDYPQHEQYF. CDR3 sequence (DNA): TGTGCCAGCAAACGGGACTATCCCCAACACGAGCAGTACTTC.